This T cell receptor (beta chain) was observed in a study of cytomegalovirus exposure and HLA in healthy donors. Sequencing used immunoSEQ multiplex PCR; TCRdb keeps in-frame clones, though not all of them. The table has about 330,000 clones, roughly 88% seen once. Separate from the roughly 730-subject first cohort, the roughly 120-subject validation cohort was the one that the donors belonged to. Looked up from germline, CDR1 is PRHDT and CDR2 is FYEKMQ (reference sequence). The CDR3 loop spans 17 amino acids. V dropped 5 bases and J dropped 2; count of bases not matched to a gene: 12. The receptor's source is a woman aged 18-35 years in good health and CMV-seronegative. The sample consisted of PBMCs. The genes are TRBV13 and TRBJ2-7; TRBD1 aligns across 10 bases. The CDR3, as DNA: TGTGCCAGCAGCCCCCGGGACAGGGGAAGATTTCCCTACGAGCAGTACTTC. Translation gives CASSPRDRGRFPYEQYF.